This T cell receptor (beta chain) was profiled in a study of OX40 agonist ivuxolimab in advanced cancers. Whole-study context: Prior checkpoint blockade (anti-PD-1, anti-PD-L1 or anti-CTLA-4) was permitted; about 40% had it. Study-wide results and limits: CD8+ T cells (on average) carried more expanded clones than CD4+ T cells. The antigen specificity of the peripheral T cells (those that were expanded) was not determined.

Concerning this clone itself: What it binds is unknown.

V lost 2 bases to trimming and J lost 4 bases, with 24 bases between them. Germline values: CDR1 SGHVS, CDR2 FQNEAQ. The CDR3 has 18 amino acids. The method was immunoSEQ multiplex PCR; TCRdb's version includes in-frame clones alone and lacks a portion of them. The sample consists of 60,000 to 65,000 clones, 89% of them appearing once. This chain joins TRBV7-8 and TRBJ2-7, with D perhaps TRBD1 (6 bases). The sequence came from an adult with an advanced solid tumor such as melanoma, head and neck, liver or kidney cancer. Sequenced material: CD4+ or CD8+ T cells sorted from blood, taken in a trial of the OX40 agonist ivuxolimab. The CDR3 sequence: CASSLSRWTADSIYEQYF. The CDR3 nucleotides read TGTGCCAGCAGCTTAAGCCGGTGGACAGCGGACTCGATTTACGAGCAGTACTTC.